This TCR beta chain was sequenced for a study of blood T cell repertoires in COVID-19. Study overall: T cells, B-cell-depleted T cells, or PBMCs supplied cDNA or gDNA.

Participant-given clinical history determined each cohort assignment. Trimming stripped 4 bases from V and 11 bases from J, with 11 bases between. Germline V gives CDR1 MGHDK, CDR2 SYGVNS. CDR3 length equals 11 residues. How the authors handled the data: Estimation of nucleated cell counts relied on the amplification of reference gene primers. Profiling relied on immunoSEQ multiplex PCR, and the TCRdb table lists in-frame clones only, not all of them. The DNA gave D and trimming, while V, J and clone size come from that table. Of hundreds of thousands of clones in the sample, around 90% are singletons; the top ten hold 6%.

Sequences were obtained from PBMCs or T cells enriched from blood (not recorded which). The clonotype was recovered from a middle-aged woman who had recovered from COVID-19. This chain links TRBV25-1 with TRBJ1-1, with TRBD1 as a possible D gene (6 bases). The CDR3: CASSVTGYAFF. The CDR3 coding sequence is TGTGCCAGCAGTGTAACAGGGTACGCTTTCTTT.